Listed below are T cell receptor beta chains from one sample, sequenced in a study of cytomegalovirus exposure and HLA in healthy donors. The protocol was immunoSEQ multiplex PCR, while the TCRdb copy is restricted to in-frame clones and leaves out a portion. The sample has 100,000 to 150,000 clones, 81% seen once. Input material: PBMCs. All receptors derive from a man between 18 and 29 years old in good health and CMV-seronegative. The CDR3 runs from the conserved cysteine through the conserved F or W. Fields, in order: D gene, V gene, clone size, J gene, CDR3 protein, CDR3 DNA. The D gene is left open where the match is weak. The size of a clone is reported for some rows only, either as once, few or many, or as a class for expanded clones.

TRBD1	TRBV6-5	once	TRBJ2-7	CASSFRDRFDEQYF	TGTGCCAGCAGTTTCAGGGACAGGTTCGACGAGCAGTACTTC
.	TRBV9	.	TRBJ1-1	CASSDQGDEAFF	TGTGCCAGCAGCGACCAAGGGGATGAAGCTTTCTTT
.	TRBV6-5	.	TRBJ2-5	CASASPGETQYF	TGTGCCAGCGCTAGCCCAGGAGAGACCCAGTACTTC
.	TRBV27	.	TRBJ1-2	CASSLSGSYGYTF	TGTGCCAGCAGTTTATCAGGGAGCTATGGCTACACCTTC
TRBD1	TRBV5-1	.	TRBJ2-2	CASSSGQLTNTGELFF	TGCGCCAGCAGCTCGGGACAGTTGACGAACACCGGGGAGCTGTTTTTT
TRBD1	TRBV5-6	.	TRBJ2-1	CASSFVGQDNNEQFF	TGTGCCAGCAGCTTTGTAGGACAGGATAACAATGAGCAGTTCTTC
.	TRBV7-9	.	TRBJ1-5	CASSPSGNQPQHF	TGTGCCAGCAGCCCGTCGGGTAATCAGCCCCAGCATTTT
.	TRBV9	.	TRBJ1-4	CASSADWDEGTNEKLFF	TGTGCCAGCAGCGCGGACTGGGATGAGGGAACTAATGAAAAACTGTTTTTT
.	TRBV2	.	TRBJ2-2	CASRGTPNTGELFF	TGTGCCAGTAGGGGGACACCAAACACCGGGGAGCTGTTTTTT
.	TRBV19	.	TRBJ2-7	CASSITASGGWEQYF	TGTGCCAGTAGTATTACCGCTTCCGGGGGATGGGAGCAGTACTTC
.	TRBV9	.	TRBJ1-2	CASSVAVGAPYGYTF	TGTGCCAGCAGCGTAGCCGTAGGGGCGCCCTATGGCTACACCTTC
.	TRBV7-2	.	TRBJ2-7	CASSSPTRRGHEQYF	TGTGCCAGCAGCTCCCCGACTAGAAGAGGTCACGAGCAGTACTTC
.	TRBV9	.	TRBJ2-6	CASSVEAYSGANVLTF	TGTGCCAGCAGCGTAGAAGCCTACTCTGGGGCCAACGTCCTGACTTTC
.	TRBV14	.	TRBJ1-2	CASSQGNRVGYTF	TGTGCCAGCAGCCAAGGGAACAGGGTCGGCTACACCTTC
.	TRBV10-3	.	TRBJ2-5	CAIKTNQETQYF	TGTGCCATCAAGACTAACCAAGAGACCCAGTACTTC
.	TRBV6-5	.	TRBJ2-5	CASSLRGTQYF	TGTGCCAGCAGCCTCAGGGGGACCCAGTACTTC